This T cell receptor (beta chain) was captured by sequencing in a study of T cell repertoires in cytomegalovirus infection. Study context: A matching HLA type, together with CMV infection, was signaled by public TCR beta signatures. Findings of the study overall: Cumulative frequency of public TCR beta families picked out carriers of CMV plus the relevant HLA. Across the ex vivo response, the dominant clonotypes were HLA-C-restricted CMV-specific TCR beta clonotypes.

With respect to this clonotype: As yet, its antigen is unknown.

Germline-derived CDR1 and CDR2 are MNHEY and SMNVEV (reference sequence). The CDR3 covers 15 residues. V was cut by 3 bases and J by 1 base, with 12 bases left in between. TCRdb processed the reads anew with MiXCR; each CDR3 protein has one entry. The sample records around 540,000 distinct CDR3 sequences, around 35% being singletons. The chain combines TRBV27 with TRBJ1-1, with D possibly TRBD1 on 5 matching bases. The clonotype was recovered from a human donor in good health (CMV status not recorded). Some clones in this sample may be carry-over from other donors' samples. Sequencing used cultured PBMCs, obtained from culture after CMV antigen stimulation. The CDR3: CASSFTDIKNTEAFF. In nucleotides, the CDR3 is TGTGCCAGCAGTTTCACGGACATAAAGAACACTGAAGCTTTCTTT.